What follows is one TCR beta chain and its context. Its target is not known. What was sequenced were expressed TCRB transcripts, since all of the isolated RNA had been reverse transcribed. The repertoire was sequenced with immunoSEQ multiplex PCR; TCRdb's copy has only in-frame clones and lacks some. The sample contains 550,000 to 850,000 clones, roughly an eighth of which appear only once. Trimming left V 5 bases short and J 3 bases short, with 15 bases between. The CDR3 runs 14 residues. CDR1 is SQVTM and CDR2 is ANQGSEA in the germline V gene. These data belong to a study of beta chain features in type 1 diabetes. The study, taken as a whole, reports: Researchers report that Type 1 diabetes patients had moderately but significantly shorter TCRB CDR3s across all four CD4+ subsets.

Isolation of CD4+ naive, central memory, regulatory and stem cell-like memory cells was achieved by sorting via CD45RO/CCR7/CD25/CD127/CD95/CD27. The specimen was naive CD4+ T cells from blood. This TCR was sampled from a man younger than 30 with type 1 diabetes. This chain connects TRBV29-1 to TRBJ2-3, with D maybe TRBD2 (5 bases). CDR3 DNA: TGCAGCGTTTTATTGGGCACGGGAACAGATACGCAGTATTTT. Its protein product is CSVLLGTGTDTQYF.